The present T cell receptor (beta chain) was sequenced within a study of cytomegalovirus exposure and HLA in healthy donors. Sequenced by immunoSEQ multiplex PCR; TCRdb stores in-frame clones only, minus some. The sample lists approximately 160,000 clones; just under 85% were seen once. This CDR3 is 13 amino acids long. The ends were cut back, 5 bases at V and 6 bases at J, with 13 bases in the middle. Germline loops: CDR1 LGHNA, CDR2 YSLEER. This clone is a singleton in its sample. Sequenced material: PBMCs. The origin of this receptor is a man in his thirties or forties in good health and CMV-seropositive. V is TRBV4-3 and J is TRBJ1-1, with a tentative D call TRBD1 (5 bases). CDR3 amino acids: CASSWGGGAEAFF. The CDR3 DNA reads as TGCGCCAGCAGCTGGGGGGGAGGGGCTGAAGCTTTCTTT.